One T cell receptor beta chain is described in this entry. Sequenced patients had shown CD8+CD57+ cell expansion by flow cytometry. There were no patients without severe acquired aplastic anemia. Blood came from patients not yet given any therapy. These data are taken from a study of CD8+CD57+ T cells in acquired aplastic anemia. Study background: DNA recovered from sorted CD4+ and CD8+ cells had a mean of approximately 3.5 ug.

Using genomic DNA as the template, TCR beta VDJ and CDR3 profiling was carried out. TCRdb itself ran the reads through MiXCR, one entry per CDR3 protein. The sample has hundreds of thousands of distinct CDR3 sequences, around a third seen once. The CDR3 totals 15 residues. With 5 bases clipped from V and 3 bases from J, the junction kept 10 bases outside the gene matches. Germline lookup yields CDR1 SGHAT and CDR2 FQNNGV. The chain couples TRBV11-2 to TRBJ2-7; TRBD1 matches 7 bases. Material: sorted CD4+, CD8+, or CD8+CD57+ T cells (not recorded which) from PBMCs. The TCR originated in a human donor with aplastic anemia. CDR3 in DNA: TGTGCCAGCAGCACAAACCGGGACAGAAGCTACGAGCAGTACTTC. Protein: CASSTNRDRSYEQYF.